The entry that follows covers one T cell receptor (beta chain) sequence. The data are from a study of blood T cell repertoires in COVID-19. Overall study: Italy, Spain and the United States were the sources of the convalescent and acute COVID-19 samples.

The table came from immunoSEQ multiplex PCR; TCRdb's copy has only in-frame clones and leaves some out. Of tens of thousands of clones listed, 70% to 90% are singletons. The CDR3 spans 14 residues. V was shortened by 4 bases and J by 1 base, with 10 bases between the two germline ends. Germline loops: CDR1 SGHTA, CDR2 FQGNSA. The source material was peripheral blood. This rearrangement joins TRBV7-2 to TRBJ1-2; D may be TRBD1 (6 bases). This TCR came from a man between 65 and 85 years old with acute or convalescent COVID-19. CDR3 region: CASSSRGFNYGYTF. DNA of the CDR3: TGTGCCAGCAGCTCCAGGGGTTTTAACTATGGCTACACCTTC.